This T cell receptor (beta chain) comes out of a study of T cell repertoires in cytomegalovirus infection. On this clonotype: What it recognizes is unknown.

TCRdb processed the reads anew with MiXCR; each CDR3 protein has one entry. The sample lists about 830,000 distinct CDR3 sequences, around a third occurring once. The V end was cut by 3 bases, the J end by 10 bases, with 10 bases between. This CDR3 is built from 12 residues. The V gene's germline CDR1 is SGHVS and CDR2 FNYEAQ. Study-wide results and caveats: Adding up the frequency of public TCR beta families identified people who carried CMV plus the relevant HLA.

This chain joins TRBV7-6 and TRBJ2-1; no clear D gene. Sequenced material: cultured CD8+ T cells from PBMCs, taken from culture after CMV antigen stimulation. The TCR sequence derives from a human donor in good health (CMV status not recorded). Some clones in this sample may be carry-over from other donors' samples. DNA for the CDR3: TGTGCCAGCAGCTTTAACGGCAGGGAGCAGTTCTTC. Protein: CASSFNGREQFF. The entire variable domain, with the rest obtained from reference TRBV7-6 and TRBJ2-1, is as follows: GAGVSQSPRYKVTKRGQDVALRCDPISGHVSLYWYRQALGQGPEFLTYFNYEAQQDKSGLPNDRFSAERPEGSISTLTIQRTEQRDSAMYRCASSFNGREQFFGPGTRLTVL.